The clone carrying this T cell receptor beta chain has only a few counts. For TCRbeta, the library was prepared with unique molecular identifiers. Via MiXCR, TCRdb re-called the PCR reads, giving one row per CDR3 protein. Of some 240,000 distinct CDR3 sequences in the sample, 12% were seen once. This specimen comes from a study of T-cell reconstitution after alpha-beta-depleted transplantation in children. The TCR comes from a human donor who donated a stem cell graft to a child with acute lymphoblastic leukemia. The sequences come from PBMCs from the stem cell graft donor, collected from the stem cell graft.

The CDR3 spells CASSYRQSNTEAFF. DNA for the CDR3: TGTGCCAGCAGTTACAGGCAGTCGAACACTGAAGCTTTCTTT. The chain links TRBV6-2 or TRBV6-3 to TRBJ1-1; D remains ambiguous. In germline, CDR1 is MNHEY, CDR2 SVGEGT. The CDR3 extends over 14 amino acids. V was pared by 2 bases and J by 1 base, with 8 bases between.